The 3 T cell receptor beta chains below were found in one sample sequenced in a study of T-cell reconstitution after alpha-beta-depleted transplantation in children (dated by TCRdb to 2015 to 2016). Preparation of the library involved PCR. The run used an Illumina HiSeq 2500. TCR libraries were prepared with molecular barcoding, using unique molecular identifiers to normalize TCRbeta repertoire quantification. The public sequencing data were trimmed at Q25 with fastp and processed into clonotypes with MiXCR by TCRdb, which kept only in-frame beta chains. Rows merge per CDR3 protein into single entries with the most common DNA and genes. The sample profile shows around 500,000 distinct CDR3 sequences; around 12% of them were found once. Around 5.6% of the sample comes from the top ten. The source was PBMCs from the stem cell graft donor, collected from the stem cell graft. The receptor set was obtained from a human donor who donated a stem cell graft to a child with combined immunodeficiency.

Only a few counts were recorded for this clonotype. The chain links TRBV12-3 or TRBV12-4 to TRBJ2-3; 10 bases are a match to TRBD2. The J segment lost 5 bases and the V segment lost 5 bases, leaving 7 bases of the junction unmatched. The CDR3 covers 15 residues. CDR3 residues: CASSISGRDRDTQYF. DNA of the CDR3: TGTGCCAGCAGTATCAGCGGGAGGGACAGAGATACGCAGTATTTT.

This chain uses TRBV12-3 or TRBV12-4 with TRBJ2-1; no reliable D call. The V and J ends lost 3 bases and 3 bases respectively, with 6 bases between them. CDR3 length equals 13 residues. CDR3 nucleotides: TGTGCCAGCAGTTTCTTGCGCTACAATGAGCAGTTCTTC. It specifies CASSFLRYNEQFF.

This sequence joins TRBV5-5 and TRBJ2-7; perhaps TRBD2 as D (6 bases). Between the trimmed V and J ends, which lost 2 bases and 0 bases, there was a span of 12 bases. Germline V lookup: CDR1 SGHKS, CDR2 YYEKEE (reference sequence). This CDR3 has 15 residues. CDR3 DNA sequence: TGTGCCAGCAGCTTAGCTAGCGTGAGCTCCTACGAGCAGTACTTC. It encodes CASSLASVSSYEQYF.